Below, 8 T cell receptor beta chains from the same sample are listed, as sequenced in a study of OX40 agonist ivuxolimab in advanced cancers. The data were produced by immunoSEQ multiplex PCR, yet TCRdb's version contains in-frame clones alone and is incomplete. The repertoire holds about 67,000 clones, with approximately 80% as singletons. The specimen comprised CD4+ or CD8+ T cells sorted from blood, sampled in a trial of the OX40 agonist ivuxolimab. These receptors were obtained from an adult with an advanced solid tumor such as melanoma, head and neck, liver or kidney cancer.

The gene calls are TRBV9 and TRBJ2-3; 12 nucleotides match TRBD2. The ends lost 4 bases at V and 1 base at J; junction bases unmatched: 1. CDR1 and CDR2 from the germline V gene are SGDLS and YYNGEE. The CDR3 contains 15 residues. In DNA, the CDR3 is TGTGCCAGCAGCAGGACTAGCGGGGGCACAGATACGCAGTATTTT. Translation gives CASSRTSGGTDTQYF.

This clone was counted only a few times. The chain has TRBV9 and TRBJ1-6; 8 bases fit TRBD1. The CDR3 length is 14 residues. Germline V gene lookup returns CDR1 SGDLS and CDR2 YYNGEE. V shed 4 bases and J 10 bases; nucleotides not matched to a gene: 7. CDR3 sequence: CASSTADRGSPLHF. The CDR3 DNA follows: TGTGCCAGCAGCACCGCCGACAGGGGATCACCCCTCCACTTT.

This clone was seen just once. Here the CDR3 DNA reads TGTGCCAGCAGTTTGGGGGGTGGGAACGGCTACACCTTC. This encodes CASSLGGGNGYTF. The chain recombines TRBV28 with TRBJ1-2; a weak D match, TRBD1 (5 bases). Germline V gene sequence: CDR1 MDHEN, CDR2 SYDVKM. The CDR3 extends over 13 amino acids. V was trimmed by 3 bases and J by 8 bases, leaving 13 bases between them.

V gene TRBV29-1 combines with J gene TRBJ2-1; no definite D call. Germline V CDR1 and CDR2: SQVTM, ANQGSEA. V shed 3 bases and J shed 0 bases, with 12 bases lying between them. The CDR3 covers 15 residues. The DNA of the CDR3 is TGCAGCGTTGATGAGAAGAAAAGCTCCTACAATGAGCAGTTCTTC. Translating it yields CSVDEKKSSYNEQFF.

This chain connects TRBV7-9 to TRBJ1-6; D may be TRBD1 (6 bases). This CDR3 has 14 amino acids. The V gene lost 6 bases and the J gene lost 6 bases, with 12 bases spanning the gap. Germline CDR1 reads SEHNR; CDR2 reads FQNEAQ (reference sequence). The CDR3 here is CASRSGQPNSPLHF. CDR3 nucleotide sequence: TGTGCCAGCAGATCCGGACAGCCTAATTCACCCCTCCACTTT.

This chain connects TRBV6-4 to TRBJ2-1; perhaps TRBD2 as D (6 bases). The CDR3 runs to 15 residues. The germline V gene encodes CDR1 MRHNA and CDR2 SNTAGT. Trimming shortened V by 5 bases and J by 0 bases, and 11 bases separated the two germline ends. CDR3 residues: CASSTRGSSYNEQFF. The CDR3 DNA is TGTGCCAGCAGTACACGGGGGAGCTCCTACAATGAGCAGTTCTTC.

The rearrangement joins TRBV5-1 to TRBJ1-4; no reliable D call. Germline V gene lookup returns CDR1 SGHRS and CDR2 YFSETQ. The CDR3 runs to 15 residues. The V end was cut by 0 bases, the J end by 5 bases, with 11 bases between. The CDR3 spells CASSLAWQENEKLFF. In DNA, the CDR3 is TGCGCCAGCAGCTTGGCGTGGCAGGAGAATGAAAAACTGTTTTTT.

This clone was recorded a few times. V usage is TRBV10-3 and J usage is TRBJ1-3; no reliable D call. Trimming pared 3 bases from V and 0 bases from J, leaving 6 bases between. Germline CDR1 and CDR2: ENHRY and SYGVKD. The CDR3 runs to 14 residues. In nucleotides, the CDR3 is TGTGCCATCAGTGAATTTGGCTCTGGAAACACCATATATTTT. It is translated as CAISEFGSGNTIYF.